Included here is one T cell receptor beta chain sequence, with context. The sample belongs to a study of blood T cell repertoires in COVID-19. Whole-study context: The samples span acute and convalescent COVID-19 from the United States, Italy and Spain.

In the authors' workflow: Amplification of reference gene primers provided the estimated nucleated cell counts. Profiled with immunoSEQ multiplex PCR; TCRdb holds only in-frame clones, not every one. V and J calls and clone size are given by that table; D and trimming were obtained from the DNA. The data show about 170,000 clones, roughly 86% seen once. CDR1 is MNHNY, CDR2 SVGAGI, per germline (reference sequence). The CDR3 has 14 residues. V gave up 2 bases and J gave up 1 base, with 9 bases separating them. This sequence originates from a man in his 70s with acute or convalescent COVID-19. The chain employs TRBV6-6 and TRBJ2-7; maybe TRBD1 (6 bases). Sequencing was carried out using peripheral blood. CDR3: CASSYPGVSYEQYF. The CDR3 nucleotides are TGTGCCAGCAGTTACCCAGGGGTGTCCTACGAGCAGTACTTC.